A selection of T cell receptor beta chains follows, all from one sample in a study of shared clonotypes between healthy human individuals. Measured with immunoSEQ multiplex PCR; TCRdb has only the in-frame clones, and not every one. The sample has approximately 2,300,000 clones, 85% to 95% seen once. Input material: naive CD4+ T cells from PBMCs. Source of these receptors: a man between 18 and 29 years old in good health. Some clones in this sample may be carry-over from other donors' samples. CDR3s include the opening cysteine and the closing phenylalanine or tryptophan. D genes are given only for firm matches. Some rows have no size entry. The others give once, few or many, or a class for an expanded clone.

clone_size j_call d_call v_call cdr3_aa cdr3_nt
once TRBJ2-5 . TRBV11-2 CASSLDHQETQYF TGTGCCAGCAGCTTAGATCACCAAGAGACCCAGTACTTC
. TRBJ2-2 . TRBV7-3 CASSLTGGANTGELFF TGTGCCAGCAGCTTAACCGGGGGCGCGAACACCGGGGAGCTGTTTTTT
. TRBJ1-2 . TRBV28 CASSLVRMNYGYTF TGTGCCAGCAGTTTGGTACGGATGAACTATGGCTACACCTTC
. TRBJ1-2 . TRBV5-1 CASSLEDSGYTF TGCGCCAGCAGCTTGGAGGACAGTGGCTACACCTTC
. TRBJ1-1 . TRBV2 CASSELLRGRIGSDTEAFF TGTGCCAGCAGCGAACTTTTACGGGGCAGGATAGGGTCCGACACTGAAGCTTTCTTT
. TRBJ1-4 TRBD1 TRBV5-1 CASSFSGTGDEKLFF TGCGCCAGCAGTTTCTCCGGGACAGGGGATGAAAAACTGTTTTTT
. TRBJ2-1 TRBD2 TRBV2 CASSEISGRAGHEQFF TGTGCCAGCAGTGAGATCAGCGGGAGGGCCGGGCATGAGCAGTTCTTC
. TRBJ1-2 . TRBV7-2 CASSLEGGPAYGYTF TGTGCCAGCAGCTTGGAGGGGGGCCCGGCCTATGGCTACACCTTC
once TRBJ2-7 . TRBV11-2 CASSFVVGSYEQYF TGTGCCAGCAGCTTCGTGGTGGGGTCCTACGAGCAGTACTTC
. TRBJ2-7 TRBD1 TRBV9 CASSFGTGSYEQYF TGTGCCAGCAGCTTCGGGACAGGGTCCTACGAGCAGTACTTC
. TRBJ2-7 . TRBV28 CASSTSGGDPSYEQYF .
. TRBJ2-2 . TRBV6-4 CALRGGTGELFF TGTGCCCTCCGCGGAGGCACCGGGGAGCTGTTTTTT
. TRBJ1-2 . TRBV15 CATSGTVNYGYTF TGTGCCACCAGCGGGACGGTGAACTATGGCTACACCTTC
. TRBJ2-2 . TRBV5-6 CASSLLHGELFF TGTGCCAGCAGCTTACTTCACGGGGAGCTGTTTTTT
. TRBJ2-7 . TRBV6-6 CASRPGGSSYEQYF TGTGCCAGCAGACCCGGAGGTAGCTCCTACGAGCAGTACTTC
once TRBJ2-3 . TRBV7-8 CASSSSWGGGPDTQYF TGTGCCAGCAGCTCCAGCTGGGGGGGCGGCCCAGATACGCAGTATTTT
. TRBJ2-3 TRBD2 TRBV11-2 CASKRLMTSGASTDTQYF TGTGCCAGCAAACGGTTGATGACTAGCGGGGCTAGCACAGATACGCAGTATTTT
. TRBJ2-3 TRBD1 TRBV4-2 CASSQEWDRGVQDTQYF TGTGCCAGCAGCCAAGAATGGGACAGGGGAGTTCAAGATACGCAGTATTTT
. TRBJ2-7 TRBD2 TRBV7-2 CASSPRARDTSGRYEQYF TGTGCCAGCAGCCCTAGGGCCAGGGACACTAGCGGGAGGTACGAGCAGTACTTC
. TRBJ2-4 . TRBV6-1 CASRPGPQARNIQYF TGTGCCAGTAGACCGGGACCACAAGCCCGGAACATTCAGTACTTC
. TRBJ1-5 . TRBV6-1 CASSGEEGSGNQPQHF TGTGCCAGCAGTGGTGAGGAGGGATCGGGCAATCAGCCCCAGCATTTT
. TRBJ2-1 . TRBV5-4 CASSHSQGLPAYNEQFF TGTGCCAGCAGCCATAGTCAGGGGCTCCCCGCCTACAATGAGCAGTTCTTC
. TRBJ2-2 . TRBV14 CASSQSGGNTGELFF TGTGCCAGCAGCCAATCGGGTGGGAACACCGGGGAGCTGTTTTTT
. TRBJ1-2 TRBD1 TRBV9 CASSARQGAGNYGYTF TGTGCCAGCAGCGCCAGACAGGGGGCTGGTAACTATGGCTACACCTTC
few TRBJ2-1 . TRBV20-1 CSARGNNEQFF TGCAGTGCTAGGGGGAACAATGAGCAGTTCTTC
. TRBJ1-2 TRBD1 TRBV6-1 CASHWTGRDNYGYTF TGTGCCAGCCACTGGACAGGGAGGGATAACTATGGCTACACCTTC
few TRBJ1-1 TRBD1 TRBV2 CASSDEGQLNTEAFF TGTGCCAGCAGTGACGAGGGACAGCTGAACACTGAAGCTTTCTTT
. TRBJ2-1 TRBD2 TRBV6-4 CASSDSGLGGPGNEQFF TGTGCCAGCAGTGACTCGGGTCTGGGAGGGCCAGGGAATGAGCAGTTCTTC
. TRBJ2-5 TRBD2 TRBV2 CASSELLAGAQETQYF TGTGCCAGCAGTGAGCTGTTAGCGGGGGCCCAAGAGACCCAGTACTTC
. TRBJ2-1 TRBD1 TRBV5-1 CASSPGQALPNEQFF TGCGCCAGCAGCCCGGGACAGGCACTCCCCAATGAGCAGTTCTTC
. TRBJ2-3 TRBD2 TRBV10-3 CAITAGGTYTQYF TGTGCCATCACTGCGGGAGGGACATATACGCAGTATTTT
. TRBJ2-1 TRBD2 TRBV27 CASRWGGTQAYNEQFF TGTGCCAGCAGATGGGGAGGGACCCAAGCCTACAATGAGCAGTTCTTC
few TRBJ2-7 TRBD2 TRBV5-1 CASSFRSGTSPYEQYF TGCGCCAGCAGCTTCCGGTCCGGGACTAGCCCCTACGAGCAGTACTTC
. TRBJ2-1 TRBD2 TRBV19 CASSPSGGVYNEQFF TGTGCCAGTAGTCCGAGCGGGGGGGTCTACAATGAGCAGTTCTTC
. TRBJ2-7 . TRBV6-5 CASSFEGGEREQYF TGTGCCAGCAGCTTCGAAGGGGGTGAACGCGAGCAGTACTTC
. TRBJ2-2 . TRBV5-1 CASSSRDSGNTGELFF TGCGCCAGCAGCTCCCGGGATAGCGGGAACACCGGGGAGCTGTTTTTT
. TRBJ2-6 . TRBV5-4 CASSLAGGYSGANVLTF TGTGCCAGCAGCTTGGCAGGTGGCTACTCTGGGGCCAACGTCCTGACTTTC
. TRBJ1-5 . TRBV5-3 CARSLGCRDQPQHF TGTGCCAGAAGCTTGGGATGTCGGGATCAGCCCCAGCATTTT
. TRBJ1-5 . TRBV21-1 CASSIPPFVWRKNQPQHF TGTGCCAGCAGCATACCCCCATTCGTGTGGCGGAAGAATCAGCCCCAGCATTTT
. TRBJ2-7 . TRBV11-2 CASSLAPSRADYEQYF TGTGCCAGCAGCTTAGCTCCGTCCCGAGCGGACTACGAGCAGTACTTC
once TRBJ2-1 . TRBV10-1 CASSESGRSRSNEQFF TGCGCCAGCAGTGAGTCGGGACGCAGCAGGAGCAATGAGCAGTTCTTC
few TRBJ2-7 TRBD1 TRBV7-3 CASSPDGTGGYEQYF TGTGCCAGCAGCCCCGACGGGACAGGGGGCTACGAGCAGTACTTC
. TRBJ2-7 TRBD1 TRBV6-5 CASGTGGGPWEQYF TGTGCCAGCGGGACAGGGGGCGGACCTTGGGAGCAGTACTTC
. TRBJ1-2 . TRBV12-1 CASSPPGGGAGRGYTF TGTGCCAGCAGCCCACCGGGGGGGGGCGCAGGGAGGGGCTACACCTTC
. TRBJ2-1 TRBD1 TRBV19 CASSVTGGNEQFF TGTGCCAGTAGTGTTACAGGGGGAAATGAGCAGTTCTTC
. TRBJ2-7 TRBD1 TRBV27 CAQRDRATYEQYF TGTGCGCAGAGGGACAGGGCGACCTACGAGCAGTACTTC
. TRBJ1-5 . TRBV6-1 CASRRGTLVQPQHF TGTGCCAGCAGGAGGGGGACTCTTGTTCAGCCCCAGCATTTT
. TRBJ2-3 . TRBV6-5 CASSFRVSTDTQYF TGTGCCAGCAGTTTCAGGGTCAGCACAGATACGCAGTATTTT
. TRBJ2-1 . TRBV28 CASSLPGGNYNEQFF TGTGCCAGCAGTCTCCCAGGGGGGAACTACAATGAGCAGTTCTTC
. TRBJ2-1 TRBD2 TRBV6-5 CASSSLTSGSGNEQFF TGTGCCAGCAGTTCCCTAACTAGCGGGAGTGGTAATGAGCAGTTCTTC
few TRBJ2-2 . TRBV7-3 CASSFTNTGELFF TGTGCCAGCAGCTTCACGAACACCGGGGAGCTGTTTTTT
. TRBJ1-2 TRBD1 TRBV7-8 CASSSPRTGYGYTF TGTGCCAGCAGCTCTCCCCGGACAGGCTATGGCTACACCTTC
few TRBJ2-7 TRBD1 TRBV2 CASRGQGNEQYF TGTGCCAGCAGGGGACAGGGGAACGAGCAGTACTTC
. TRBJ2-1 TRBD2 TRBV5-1 CASSLGTGTSGYNEQFF TGCGCCAGCAGCTTGGGGACCGGGACTAGCGGATACAATGAGCAGTTCTTC
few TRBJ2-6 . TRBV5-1 CASSLIISGANVLTF TGCGCCAGCAGCTTGATTATCTCTGGGGCCAACGTCCTGACTTTC
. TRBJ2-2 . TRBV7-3 CASSTQDTLTGELFF TGTGCCAGCAGCACACAGGACACCCTCACCGGGGAGCTGTTTTTT
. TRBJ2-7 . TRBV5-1 CASSLRQESYEQYF TGCGCCAGCAGTCTCCGACAGGAATCCTACGAGCAGTACTTC